This T cell receptor (beta chain) came from a study of blood T cell repertoires in COVID-19. Study information: Some COVID-19 samples were acute and others convalescent; all came from the United States, Italy and Spain. From T cells, B-cell-depleted T cells, or PBMCs came the material, which was cDNA or gDNA.

Germline V CDR1 and CDR2: WSHSY, SAAADI. The ends lost 6 bases at V and 3 bases at J; junction bases unmatched: 11. The CDR3 is 15 amino acids. Original processing methods: From reference gene primer amplification, estimates of nucleated cell counts were derived. Assay: immunoSEQ multiplex PCR; the TCRdb copy retains only in-frame clones and omits some. V and J calls and clone size come straight from that table; D and trimming were deduced from the DNA. The repertoire holds fewer than 50,000 clones, with around nine tenths as singletons. The sequenced material came from peripheral blood. The genes are TRBV10-2 and TRBJ2-7; TRBD2 agrees at 7 bases. The origin of this receptor is a human donor in a cohort sampled during active COVID-19. The CDR3 here is CASSHLAEQYYEQYV. The CDR3 DNA sequence: TGCGCCAGCAGCCACCTAGCGGAGCAGTACTACGAGCAGTACGTC.